This record concerns one T cell receptor (beta chain) sequence. Everyone who donated was a healthy bone marrow donor. The data were taken from a study of cytomegalovirus exposure and HLA in healthy donors. Study-wide background: From donors who were HLA-typed, an early data release held about 85 million unique TCRs. The Caucasian-associated ancestry cluster held roughly 78% of roughly 370 genotyped donors.

PCR used 60 Vbeta primers and 13 Jbeta primers. Clones were sequenced by immunoSEQ multiplex PCR, and TCRdb holds only the in-frame ones, with some missing. The data hold around 110,000 clones, with roughly three fifths observed a single time. From germline, CDR1 is SGHTA and CDR2 FQGNSA. This CDR3 region has 13 residues. Between the trimmed V and J ends, which lost 5 bases and 1 base, there was a span of 7 bases. The source is a woman between 35 and 50 years old in good health and CMV-seropositive. The sequenced material came from PBMCs. The chain carries TRBV7-2 and TRBJ2-3; D call uncertain. CDR3 region: CASSPQGTDTQYF. In DNA, the CDR3 is TGTGCCAGCAGCCCCCAGGGCACAGATACGCAGTATTTT.